The clone carrying this TCR beta chain was counted at least ten times. One entry per CDR3 protein results from TCRdb running MiXCR on the 5' RACE reads. Among some 78,000 distinct CDR3 sequences listed, approximately 8% were seen once. Total RNA was isolated from unfractionated whole blood. These data originate in a study of human T cells and chemical hapten exposure. The sequence came from a male donor in good health.

The CDR3 spells CASSPGEGTLDEQFF. CDR3 DNA sequence: TGTGCCAGCAGTCCCGGGGAAGGGACTCTCGATGAGCAGTTCTTC. The gene calls are TRBV5-5 and TRBJ2-1; D might be TRBD2 (6 bases). Germline V gives CDR1 SGHKS, CDR2 YYEKEE (reference sequence). V was pared by 5 bases and J by 8 bases, with 20 bases between. The CDR3 has 15 residues.